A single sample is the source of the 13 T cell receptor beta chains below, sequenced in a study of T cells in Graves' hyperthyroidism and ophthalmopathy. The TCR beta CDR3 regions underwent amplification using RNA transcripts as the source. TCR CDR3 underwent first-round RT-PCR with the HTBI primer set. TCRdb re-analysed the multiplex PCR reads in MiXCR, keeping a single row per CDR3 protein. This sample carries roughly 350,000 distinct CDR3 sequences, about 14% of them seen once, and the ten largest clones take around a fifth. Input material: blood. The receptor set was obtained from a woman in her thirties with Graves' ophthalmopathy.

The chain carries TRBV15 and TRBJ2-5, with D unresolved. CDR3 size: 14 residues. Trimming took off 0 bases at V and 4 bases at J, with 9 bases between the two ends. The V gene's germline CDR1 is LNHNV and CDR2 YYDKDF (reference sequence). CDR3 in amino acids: CATSRDLPGETQYF. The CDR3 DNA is TGTGCCACCAGCAGAGATCTTCCCGGAGAGACCCAGTACTTC.

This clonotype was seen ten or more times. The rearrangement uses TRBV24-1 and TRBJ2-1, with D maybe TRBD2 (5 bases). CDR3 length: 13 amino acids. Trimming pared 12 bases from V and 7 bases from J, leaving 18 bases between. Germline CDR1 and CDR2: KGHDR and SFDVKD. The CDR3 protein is CAVEANWLNEQFF. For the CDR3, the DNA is TGTGCCGTGGAGGCAAACTGGTTAAATGAGCAGTTCTTC.

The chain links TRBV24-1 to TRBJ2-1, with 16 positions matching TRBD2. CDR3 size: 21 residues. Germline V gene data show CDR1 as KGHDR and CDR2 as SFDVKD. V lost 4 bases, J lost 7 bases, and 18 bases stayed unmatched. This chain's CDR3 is CATSEPEAGLAGGPVKNEQFF. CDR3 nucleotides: TGTGCCACCAGTGAACCAGAAGCGGGACTAGCGGGGGGGCCGGTTAAAAATGAGCAGTTCTTC.

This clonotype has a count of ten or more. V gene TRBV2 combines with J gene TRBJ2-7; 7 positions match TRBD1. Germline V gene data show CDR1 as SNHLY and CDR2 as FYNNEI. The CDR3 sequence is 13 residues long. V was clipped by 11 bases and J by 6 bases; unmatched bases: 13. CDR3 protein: CAGGQGVFVEQYF. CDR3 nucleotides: TGTGCCGGCGGCCAGGGGGTATTCGTCGAGCAGTACTTC.

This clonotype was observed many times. CDR3 sequence reads: CASSFLRLEGFRDTGELFF. In DNA form, the CDR3 reads TGTGCCAGCAGTTTTCTGAGGCTAGAGGGTTTTCGGGACACCGGGGAGCTGTTTTTT. This chain connects TRBV28 to TRBJ2-2; D may be TRBD2 (5 bases). V lost 3 bases, J lost 3 bases, and 23 bases lay in between. The CDR3 has 19 amino acids. The V gene's germline CDR1 is MDHEN and CDR2 SYDVKM. The full variable domain, in which reference TRBV28 and TRBJ2-2 provide the parts outside the CDR3, is DVKVTQSSRYLVKRTGEKVFLECVQDMDHENMFWYRQDPGLGLRLIYFSYDVKMKEKGDIPEGYSVSREKKERFSLILESASTNQTSMYLCASSFLRLEGFRDTGELFFGEGSRLTVL.

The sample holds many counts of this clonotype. The DNA of the CDR3 is TGTGCCAGCAGCCATCAGGGGTTCACTGAAGCTTTCTTT. It is translated as CASSHQGFTEAFF. This chain uses TRBV3-1 with TRBJ1-1; weak D call: TRBD1 (6 bases). The length of the CDR3 is 13 residues. Trimming left V 3 bases short and J 4 bases short, with 9 bases between. CDR1 LGHDT and CDR2 YNNKEL come from the germline V gene (reference sequence). The whole variable domain, remainder taken from reference TRBV3-1 and TRBJ1-1, is DTAVSQTPKYLVTQMGNDKSIKCEQNLGHDTMYWYKQDSKKFLKIMFSYNNKELIINETVPNRFSPKSPDKAHLNLHINSLELGDSAVYFCASSHQGFTEAFFGQGTRLTVV.

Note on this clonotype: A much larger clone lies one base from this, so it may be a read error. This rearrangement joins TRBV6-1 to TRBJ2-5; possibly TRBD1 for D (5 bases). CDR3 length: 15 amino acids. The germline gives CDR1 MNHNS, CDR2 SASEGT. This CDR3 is CAGSEGALYRETQYF. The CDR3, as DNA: TGTGCCGGCAGTGAAGGGGCCCTTTACCGGGAGACCCAGTACTTC.

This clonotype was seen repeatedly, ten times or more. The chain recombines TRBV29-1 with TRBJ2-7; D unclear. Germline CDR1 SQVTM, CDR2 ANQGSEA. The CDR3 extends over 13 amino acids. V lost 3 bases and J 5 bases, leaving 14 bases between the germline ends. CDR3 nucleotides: TGCAGCGTTGATGGTGGGCTCAGCGACGAGCAGTACTTC. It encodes CSVDGGLSDEQYF.

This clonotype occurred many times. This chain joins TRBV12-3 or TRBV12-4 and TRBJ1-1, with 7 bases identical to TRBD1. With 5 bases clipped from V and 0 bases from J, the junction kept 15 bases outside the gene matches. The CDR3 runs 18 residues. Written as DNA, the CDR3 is TGTGCCAGCAGTGCAGGGGGGGGTCGAGGGGTATTGAACACTGAAGCTTTCTTT. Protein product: CASSAGGGRGVLNTEAFF.

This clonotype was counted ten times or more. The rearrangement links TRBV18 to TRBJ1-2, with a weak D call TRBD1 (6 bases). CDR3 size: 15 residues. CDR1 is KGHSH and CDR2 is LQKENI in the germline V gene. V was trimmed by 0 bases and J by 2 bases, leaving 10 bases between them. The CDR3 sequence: CASSPPTGTNYGYTF. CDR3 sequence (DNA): TGTGCCAGCTCACCACCTACAGGGACGAACTATGGCTACACCTTC. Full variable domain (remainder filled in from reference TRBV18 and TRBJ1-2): NAGVMQNPRHLVRRRGQEARLRCSPMKGHSHVYWYRQLPEEGLKFMVYLQKENIIDESGMPKERFSAEFPKEGPSILRIQQVVRGDSAAYFCASSPPTGTNYGYTFGSGTRLTVV.

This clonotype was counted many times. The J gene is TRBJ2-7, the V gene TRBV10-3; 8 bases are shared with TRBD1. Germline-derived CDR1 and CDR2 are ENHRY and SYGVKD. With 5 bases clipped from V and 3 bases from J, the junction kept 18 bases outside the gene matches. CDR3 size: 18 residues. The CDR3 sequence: CAISSLFGQGGMNYEQYF. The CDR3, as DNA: TGTGCCATCAGTTCTCTTTTCGGACAGGGTGGTATGAACTACGAGCAGTACTTC.

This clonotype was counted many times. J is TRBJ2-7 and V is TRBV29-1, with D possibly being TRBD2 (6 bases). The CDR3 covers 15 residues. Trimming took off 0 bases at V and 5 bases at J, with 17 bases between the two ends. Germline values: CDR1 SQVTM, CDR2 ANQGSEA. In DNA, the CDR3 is TGCAGCGTTGAAGAGGTGCGGGGATCCCTGGACGAGCAGTACTTC. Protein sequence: CSVEEVRGSLDEQYF.

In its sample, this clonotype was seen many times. CDR3 in amino acids: CASSRRGRPGSGANVLTF. In nucleotides, the CDR3 is TGTGCCAGCAGCCGTCGTGGCAGGCCCGGGTCTGGGGCCAACGTCCTGACTTTC. The chain links TRBV2 to TRBJ2-6; D is unresolved. Trimming shortened V by 6 bases and J by 1 base, and 19 bases separated the two germline ends. This CDR3 has 18 residues. Germline V CDR1 and CDR2: SNHLY, FYNNEI.